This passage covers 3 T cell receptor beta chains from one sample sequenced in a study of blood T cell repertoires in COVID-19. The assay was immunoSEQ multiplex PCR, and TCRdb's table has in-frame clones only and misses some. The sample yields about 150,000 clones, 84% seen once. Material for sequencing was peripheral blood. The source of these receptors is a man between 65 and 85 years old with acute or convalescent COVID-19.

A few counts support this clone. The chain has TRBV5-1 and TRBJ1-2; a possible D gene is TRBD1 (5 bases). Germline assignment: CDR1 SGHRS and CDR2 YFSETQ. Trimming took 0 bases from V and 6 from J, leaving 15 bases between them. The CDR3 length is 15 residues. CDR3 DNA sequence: TGCGCCAGCAGCTTGGCCCGGCAGGGCACCAATGGCTACACCTTC. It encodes CASSLARQGTNGYTF.

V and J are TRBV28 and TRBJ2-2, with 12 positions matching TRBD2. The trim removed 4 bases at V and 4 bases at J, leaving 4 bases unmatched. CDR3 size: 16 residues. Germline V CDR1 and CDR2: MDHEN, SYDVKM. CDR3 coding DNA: TGTGCCAGCAGTTCTAGCGGGAGGGGTCGCACCGGGGAGCTGTTTTTT. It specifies CASSSSGRGRTGELFF.

CDR3 bases: TGCGCCAGCAGCCAAAACTTTTTTCCGGGACTAGCGGGGGCGCCGGGGACCGGGGAGCTGTTTTTT. Its translation is CASSQNFFPGLAGAPGTGELFF. The gene calls are TRBV4-1 and TRBJ2-2; TRBD2 matches 14 bases. V was pared by 2 bases and J by 5 bases, with 19 bases of the junction left unmatched. The CDR3 spans 22 residues. Germline CDR1 and CDR2: MGHRA and YSYEKL.